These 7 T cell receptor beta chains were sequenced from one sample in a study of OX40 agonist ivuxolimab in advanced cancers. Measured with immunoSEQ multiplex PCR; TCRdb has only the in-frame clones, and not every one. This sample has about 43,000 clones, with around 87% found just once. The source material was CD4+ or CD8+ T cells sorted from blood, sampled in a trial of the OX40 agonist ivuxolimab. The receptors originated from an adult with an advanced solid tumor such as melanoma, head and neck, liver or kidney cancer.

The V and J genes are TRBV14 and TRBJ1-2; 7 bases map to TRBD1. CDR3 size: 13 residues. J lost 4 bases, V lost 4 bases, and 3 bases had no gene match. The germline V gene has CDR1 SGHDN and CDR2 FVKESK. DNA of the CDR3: TGTGCCAGCAGCCCAGGGGGTATCTATGGCTACACCTTC. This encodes CASSPGGIYGYTF. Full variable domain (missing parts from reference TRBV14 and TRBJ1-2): EAGVTQFPSHSVIEKGQTVTLRCDPISGHDNLYWYRRVMGKEIKFLLHFVKESKQDESGMPNNRFLAERTGGTYSTLKVQPAELEDSGVYFCASSPGGIYGYTFGSGTRLTVV.

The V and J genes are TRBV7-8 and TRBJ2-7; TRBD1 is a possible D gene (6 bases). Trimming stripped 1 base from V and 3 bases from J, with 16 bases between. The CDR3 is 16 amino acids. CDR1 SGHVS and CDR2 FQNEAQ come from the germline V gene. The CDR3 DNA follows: TGTGCCAGCAGCTTAGAGGGACACCAAACTTACTACGAGCAGTACGTC. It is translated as CASSLEGHQTYYEQYV.

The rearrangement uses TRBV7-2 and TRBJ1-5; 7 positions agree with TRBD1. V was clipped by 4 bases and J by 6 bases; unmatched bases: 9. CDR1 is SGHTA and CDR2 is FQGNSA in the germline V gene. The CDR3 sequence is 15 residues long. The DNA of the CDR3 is TGTGCCAGCAGCTCAGACAGGGAATTGAGTCAGCCCCAGCATTTT. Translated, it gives CASSSDRELSQPQHF.

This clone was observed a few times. The CDR3 DNA reads as TGTGCCAGCAGTCTGACAACCGGATATCAGCCCCAGCATTTT. It yields the protein CASSLTTGYQPQHF. The V call is TRBV6-6, the J call TRBJ1-5; D is unresolved. CDR3 length equals 14 residues. Germline V gene sequence: CDR1 MNHNY, CDR2 SVGAGI (reference sequence). V was pared by 5 bases and J by 5 bases, with 13 bases between.

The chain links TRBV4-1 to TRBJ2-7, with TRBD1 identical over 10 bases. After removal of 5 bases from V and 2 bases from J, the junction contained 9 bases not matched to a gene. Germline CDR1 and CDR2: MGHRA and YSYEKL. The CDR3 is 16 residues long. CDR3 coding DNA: TGCGCCAGCAGCTTAAGGGGGACAGGGGTAGCCTACGAGCAGTACTTC. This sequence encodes CASSLRGTGVAYEQYF.

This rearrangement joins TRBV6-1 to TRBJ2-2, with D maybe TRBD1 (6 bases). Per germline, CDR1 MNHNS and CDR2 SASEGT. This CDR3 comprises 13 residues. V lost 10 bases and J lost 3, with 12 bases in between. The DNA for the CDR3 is TGTGCCAAATACAGGGATGACACCGGGGAGCTGTTTTTT. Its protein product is CAKYRDDTGELFF.

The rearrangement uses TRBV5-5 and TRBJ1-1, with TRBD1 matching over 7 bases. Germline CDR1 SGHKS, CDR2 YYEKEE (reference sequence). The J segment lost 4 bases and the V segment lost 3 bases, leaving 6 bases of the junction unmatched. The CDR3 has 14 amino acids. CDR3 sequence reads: CASSSQPGGTEAFF. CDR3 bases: TGTGCCAGCAGCTCCCAACCAGGGGGCACTGAAGCTTTCTTT.